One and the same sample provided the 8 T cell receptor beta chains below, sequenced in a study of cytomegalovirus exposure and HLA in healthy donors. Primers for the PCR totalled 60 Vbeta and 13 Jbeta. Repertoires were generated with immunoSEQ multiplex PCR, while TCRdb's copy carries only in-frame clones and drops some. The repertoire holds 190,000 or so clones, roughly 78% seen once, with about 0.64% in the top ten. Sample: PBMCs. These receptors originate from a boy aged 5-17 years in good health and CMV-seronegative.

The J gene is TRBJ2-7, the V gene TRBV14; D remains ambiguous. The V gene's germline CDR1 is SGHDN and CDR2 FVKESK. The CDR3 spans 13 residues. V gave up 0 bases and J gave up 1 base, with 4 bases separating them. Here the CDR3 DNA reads TGTGCCAGCAGCCAAGAGTCTTCCTACGAGCAGTACTTC. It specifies CASSQESSYEQYF.

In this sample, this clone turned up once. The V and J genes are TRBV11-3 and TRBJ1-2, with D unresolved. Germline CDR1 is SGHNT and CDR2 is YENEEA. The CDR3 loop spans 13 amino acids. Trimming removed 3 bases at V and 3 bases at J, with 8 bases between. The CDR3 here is CASSFGGDYGYTF. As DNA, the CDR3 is TGTGCCAGCAGCTTCGGCGGGGACTATGGCTACACCTTC.

In nucleotides, the CDR3 is TGTGCCAGCAGCTTGGAAGCCCGGGAGGGCCAGAAGACCCAGTACTTC. Translating it yields CASSLEAREGQKTQYF. The V and J genes are TRBV5-4 and TRBJ2-5, with TRBD2 matching over 8 bases. This CDR3 has 16 amino acids. From germline, CDR1 is SGHNT and CDR2 YYREEE (reference sequence). V was pared by 0 bases and J by 6 bases, with 10 bases of the junction left unmatched.

CDR3: CASRPSLAGAYEQYF. CDR3 nucleotides: TGTGCCAGTCGCCCCTCGCTAGCGGGAGCCTACGAGCAGTACTTC. The chain links TRBV7-8 to TRBJ2-5; 10 bases are a match to TRBD2. The J call is doubtful: the DNA matches TRBJ2-7 better. The CDR3 has 15 amino acids. Germline CDR1 SGHVS, CDR2 FQNEAQ.

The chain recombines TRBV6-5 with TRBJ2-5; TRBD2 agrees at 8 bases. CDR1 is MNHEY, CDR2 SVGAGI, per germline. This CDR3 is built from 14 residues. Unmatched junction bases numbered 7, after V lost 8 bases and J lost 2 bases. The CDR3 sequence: CASPKPGGQETQYF. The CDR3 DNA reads TGTGCCAGCCCAAAGCCGGGAGGGCAAGAGACCCAGTACTTC.

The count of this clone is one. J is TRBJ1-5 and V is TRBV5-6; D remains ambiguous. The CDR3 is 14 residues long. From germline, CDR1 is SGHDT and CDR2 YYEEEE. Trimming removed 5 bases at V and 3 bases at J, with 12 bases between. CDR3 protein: CASSPSGLNQPQHF. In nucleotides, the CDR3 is TGTGCCAGCAGTCCCTCAGGTCTCAATCAGCCCCAGCATTTT.

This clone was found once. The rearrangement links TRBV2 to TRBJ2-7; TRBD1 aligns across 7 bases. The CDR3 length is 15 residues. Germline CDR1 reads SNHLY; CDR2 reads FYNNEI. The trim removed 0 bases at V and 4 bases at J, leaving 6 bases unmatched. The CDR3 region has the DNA TGTGCCAGCAGTGAAGCGACAGGGCGAAGTTACGAGCAGTACTTC. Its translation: CASSEATGRSYEQYF.

In DNA form, the CDR3 reads TGCGCCAGCAGCACCGGCGGGAGGAACACTGAAGCTTTCTTT. Translation gives CASSTGGRNTEAFF. The chain employs TRBV5-1 and TRBJ1-1; D remains ambiguous. Trimming took 4 bases from V and 1 from J, leaving 11 bases between them. This CDR3 spans 14 amino acids. Germline CDR1 is SGHRS and CDR2 is YFSETQ.